The sequence of this T cell receptor beta chain was determined in a study of human T cells and chemical hapten exposure (TCRdb year 2021). Looking at the study overall: For sensitization, 2% DPC in acetone was applied to a 2 cm by 2 cm area of upper inner arm skin. Throughout the roughly 23-week study period, patients were also given weekly therapeutic DPC doses on the scalp. Patch testing on the upper back used Finn chambers containing 0.01% DPC, with scoring done after 6 days according to International Contact Dermatitis Research Group standards. The mostly female patient cohort included alopecia areata with under or over 50% scalp involvement, alopecia totalis and alopecia universalis. Libraries were pooled for sequencing, and variation in per-sample TCR yields was attributed mainly to small differences in library volumes within the pool. In alopecia patients, the study followed how the peripheral blood TCR repertoire changed in vivo over primary and secondary sensitization to diphenylcyclopropenone (DPC), a hapten. Blood was sampled from patients pre-sensitization (week 0) and at 2, 6 and about 24 weeks after DPC sensitization. Around 29 alopecia patients provided blood for TCR sequencing at one to four time points (pre-sensitization, 2, 6 and 24 weeks).

This clonotype has a handful of counts. The antigen it binds to is not known. No much larger clone is present one base from it, and per-base qualities are unavailable. General study outcomes and caveats: Because every patient had alopecia, a presumed autoimmune disease, the patients' immune response might differ from that of healthy individuals. Compared with pre-sensitization or healthy control sets, expanded TCRs formed significantly more large CDR3 similarity clusters, which is consistent with antigen-driven responses. DPC sensitization did not change how many TCRs were above 1 in 1000 frequency, and no evidence was found of alterations in global repertoire structure. Patch test score was positively correlated with the number of PT1 expanded TCRs, with significance at thresholds 8, 16 and 32 but not at 4. Repeated subsampling changed both the strength of the expansion versus patch-test correlation and the threshold at which that correlation became significant.

Receptor libraries were prepared by RACE. The instrument was a NextSeq 500. During library preparation, unique molecular identifiers were attached to individual cDNA molecules so that TCRs could be counted quantitatively and reproducibly. From each blood RNA sample, both TCR alpha and TCR beta chains were sequenced. The paper's data handling went like this. A median of approximately 96,000 TCRs per sample was observed, with a range of 23,224 to 690,600. V, J and CDR3 annotation of the TCR reads was carried out using the Decombinator software suite. Every sample was subsampled to the same number of TCRs (28,000) for the PS versus PT1 abundance plots. Expanded TCRs were defined as absent before sensitization and observed at least eight times at the 2-week time point. The public reads were quality trimmed at Q25 with fastp and then assembled into clones with MiXCR by TCRdb, keeping productive beta chains. CDR3 protein duplicates are merged, each entry listing the most common genes and DNA. These V and J calls derive from TCRdb rather than the authors' analysis. For this sample the table gives approximately 340,000 distinct CDR3 sequences, of which 5.5% to 8% were detected only once. The top ten constitute 8% to 9% of the sample.

CDR1 and CDR2, per the germline V gene, are MNHEY and SVGAGI. Its CDR3 holds 15 amino acids, cysteine through phenylalanine. The CDR3 DNA has 45 bases and is translated from base 1. Relative to germline, V is missing 8 bases and J is missing 4 bases, with 11 bases of the junction outside any gene match. Explained via the paper, the time point label denotes: patch test 1, 2 weeks after DPC sensitization. This sample's treatment or condition label indicates: therapeutic diphenylcyclopropenone sensitization with weekly scalp DPC. At each patch-test visit, blood was drawn before the patch test was applied. Patients were considered eligible if aged 18 to 70, diagnosed with alopecia and deemed suitable for DPC therapy, and patients were excluded if pregnant. Total RNA was isolated from unfractionated whole blood collected in Tempus Blood RNA tubes.

The receptor chain draws on TRBV6-5 and TRBJ2-3; TRBD2 matches 8 bases in the middle. This TCR derives from a woman in her late teens or twenties with alopecia areata. Some clones in this sample may be carry-over from other donors' samples. The sequencing here drew on whole blood, taken in connection with sensitization to the hapten diphenylcyclopropenone (DPC). The CDR3 is CASSGLEGLADTQYF. The bases read TGTGCCAGCTCTGGTCTAGAGGGACTAGCAGATACGCAGTATTTT.